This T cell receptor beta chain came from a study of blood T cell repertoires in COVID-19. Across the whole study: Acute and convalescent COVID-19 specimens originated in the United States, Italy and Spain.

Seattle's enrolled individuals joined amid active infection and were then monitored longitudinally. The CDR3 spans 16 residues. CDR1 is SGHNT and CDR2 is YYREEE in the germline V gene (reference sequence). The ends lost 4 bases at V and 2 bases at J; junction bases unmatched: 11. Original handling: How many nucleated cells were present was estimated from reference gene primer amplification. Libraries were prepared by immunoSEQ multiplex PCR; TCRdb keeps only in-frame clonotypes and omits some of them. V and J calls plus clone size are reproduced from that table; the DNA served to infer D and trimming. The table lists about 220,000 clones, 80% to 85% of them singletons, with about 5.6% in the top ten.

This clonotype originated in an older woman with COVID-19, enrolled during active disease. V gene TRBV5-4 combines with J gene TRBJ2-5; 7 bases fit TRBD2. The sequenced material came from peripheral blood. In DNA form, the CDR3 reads TGTGCCAGCAGCCCCGGCGGGAGACTTACTCAAGAGACCCAGTACTTC. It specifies CASSPGGRLTQETQYF. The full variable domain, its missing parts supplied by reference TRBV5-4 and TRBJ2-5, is ETGVTQSPTHLIKTRGQQVTLRCSSQSGHNTVSWYQQALGQGPQFIFQYYREEENGRGNFPPRFSGLQFPNYSSELNVNALELDDSALYLCASSPGGRLTQETQYFGPGTRLLVL.